Below, one T cell receptor (beta chain) is given with its context. The CDR3 sequence is 14 residues long. Trimming removed 2 bases from V and 5 bases from J, with 13 bases in between. The germline CDR1 and CDR2 sequences are MNHEY and SMNVEV (reference sequence). Use of 60 Vbeta and 13 Jbeta primers characterized the PCR. Some clones are missing from TCRdb's copy, which holds only in-frame ones; the method was immunoSEQ multiplex PCR. The top ten hold 4.9% of the sample, which has 150,000 to 200,000 clones, roughly 80% seen once. These data are taken from a study of cytomegalovirus exposure and HLA in healthy donors.

The sequence was obtained from a male donor in good health and CMV-seronegative. Sample: PBMCs. V gene TRBV27 combines with J gene TRBJ2-7; a weak D match, TRBD1 (6 bases). DNA of the CDR3: TGTGCCAGCAGTTTAATCCAGGGGCTTAACGAGCAGTACTTC. Amino acids: CASSLIQGLNEQYF.